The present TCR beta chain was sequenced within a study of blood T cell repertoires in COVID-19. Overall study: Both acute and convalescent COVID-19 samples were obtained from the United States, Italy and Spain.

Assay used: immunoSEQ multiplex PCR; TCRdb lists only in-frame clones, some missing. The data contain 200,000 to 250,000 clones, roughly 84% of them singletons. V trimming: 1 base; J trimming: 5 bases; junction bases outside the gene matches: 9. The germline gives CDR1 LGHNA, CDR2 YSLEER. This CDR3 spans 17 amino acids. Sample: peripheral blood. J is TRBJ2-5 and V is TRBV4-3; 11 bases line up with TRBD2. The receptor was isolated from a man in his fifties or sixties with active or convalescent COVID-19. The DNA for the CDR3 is TGCGCCAGCAGCCAAGGTACACTAGCGGGAGCTTGGGAGACCCAGTACTTC. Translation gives CASSQGTLAGAWETQYF.